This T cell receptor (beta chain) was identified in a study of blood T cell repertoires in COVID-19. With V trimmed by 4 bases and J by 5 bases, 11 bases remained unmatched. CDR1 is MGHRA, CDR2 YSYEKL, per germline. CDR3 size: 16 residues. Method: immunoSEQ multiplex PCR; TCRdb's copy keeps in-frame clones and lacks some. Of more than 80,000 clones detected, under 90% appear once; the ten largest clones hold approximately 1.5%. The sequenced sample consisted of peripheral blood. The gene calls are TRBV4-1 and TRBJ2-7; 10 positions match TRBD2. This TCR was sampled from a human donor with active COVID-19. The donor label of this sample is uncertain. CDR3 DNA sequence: TGCGCCAGCAGCCCAGCGATGGGACTAGCGTCCCACGAGCAGTACTTC. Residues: CASSPAMGLASHEQYF.